These 28 T cell receptor beta chains share one sample of origin, sequenced in a study of T cells in Graves' hyperthyroidism and ophthalmopathy (dated by TCRdb to between 2019 and 2020). Libraries were prepared through multiplex PCR. The listed sequencing device is Illumina HiSeq 2000. The TCR beta CDR3 regions were amplified from the RNA transcripts. A first-round RT-PCR of the TCR CDR3 used the HTBI primer set with the Qiagen OneStep RT-PCR kit. Using fastp at Q25 and MiXCR, TCRdb reprocessed the public reads and kept productive beta chains. Each record represents a unique CDR3 protein, reported with the most common genes and DNA among its rows. Within this sample are over 120,000 distinct CDR3 sequences, with roughly a fifth of them counted one time only. Around 69% of the sample is taken by the ten largest. The source material was blood. Receptors were obtained from a woman between 45 and 65 years old with Graves' hyperthyroidism that later progressed to Graves' ophthalmopathy.

This clonotype came up many times. The chain joins TRBV6-5 to TRBJ2-5; 10 bases match TRBD1. CDR1 and CDR2 (germline): MNHEY, SVGAGI. V lost 2 bases and J lost 12; bases outside the gene matches: 6. The length of the CDR3 is 13 residues. The CDR3: CASSYGQGGVEYF. The CDR3 DNA reads TGTGCCAGCAGTTACGGACAGGGGGGAGTCGAGTACTTC.

The rearrangement joins TRBV3-1 to TRBJ2-1; 9 positions match TRBD2. Germline V CDR1 and CDR2: LGHDT, YNNKEL (reference sequence). This CDR3 comprises 17 residues. V was clipped by 2 bases and J by 6 bases; unmatched bases: 11. CDR3 nucleotides: TGTGCCAGCAGCCAAAATGGGGCGGGAGGGAAATCCAATGAGCAGTTCTTC. This encodes CASSQNGAGGKSNEQFF.

The table lists this clonotype with many counts. The chain combines TRBV29-1 with TRBJ2-5; a possible D gene is TRBD1 (6 bases). There are 13 residues in the CDR3. Germline V gives CDR1 SQVTM, CDR2 ANQGSEA. The germline V and J ends were trimmed by 1 base and 2 bases, with 8 bases remaining between them. CDR3 coding DNA: TGCAGCGTTGAAGGCAGGGGACAAGAGACCCAGTACTTC. Translation gives CSVEGRGQETQYF.

This clonotype was observed a few times. The genes are TRBV5-1 and TRBJ2-5; 7 bases map to TRBD1. V lost 7 bases and J lost 4; bases outside the gene matches: 7. The CDR3 is 13 residues long. Germline V CDR1 and CDR2: SGHRS, YFSETQ. The CDR3 DNA is TGCGCCAGCGGGCAAACAGGGGTAGAGACCCAGTACTTC. This sequence encodes CASGQTGVETQYF.

Concerning this clonotype itself: A much larger clone lies a single base off, so this may be a read error. The rearrangement joins TRBV18 to TRBJ2-7; D unresolved. Per the germline V gene, CDR1 is KGHSH and CDR2 is LQKENI. The CDR3 has 13 residues. DNA for the CDR3: TGTGCCGGCTCACATCGGCCGGAGTACGAGCAGTACTTC. It yields the protein CAGSHRPEYEQYF.

This clonotype was detected a few times. The rearrangement links TRBV4-1 to TRBJ2-2; D uncertain. The CDR3 runs to 16 residues. CDR1 and CDR2 (germline): MGHRA, YSYEKL. V gave up 0 bases and J gave up 2 bases, with 10 bases separating them. CDR3 in amino acids: CASSQEGQPNTGELFF. As DNA, the CDR3 is TGCGCCAGCAGCCAAGAAGGGCAGCCTAACACCGGGGAGCTGTTTTTT.

This chain joins TRBV12-3 or TRBV12-4 and TRBJ2-7, with 7 positions matching TRBD1. V lost 6 bases and J lost 2; bases outside the gene matches: 7. The CDR3 extends over 14 amino acids. As DNA, the CDR3 is TGTGCCAGCAGCACAGACAGGGTTCCCTACGAGCAGTACTTC. Protein: CASSTDRVPYEQYF.

This clonotype occurred a few times. The chain has TRBV11-3 and TRBJ2-1, with D maybe TRBD2 (5 bases). Deletions cut 5 bases from V and 0 bases from J, with 14 bases between. The CDR3 has 16 amino acids. The germline gives CDR1 SGHNT, CDR2 YENEEA. CDR3 in amino acids: CASSPSGYGSYNEQFF. CDR3 nucleotides: TGTGCCAGCAGCCCCAGCGGATACGGCTCCTACAATGAGCAGTTCTTC.

This clonotype was picked up a small number of times. The chain is built from TRBV20-1 and TRBJ2-3; D call uncertain. The CDR3 is 13 residues long. Germline CDR1 is DFQATT and CDR2 is SNEGSKA (reference sequence). The germline V and J ends were trimmed by 0 bases and 3 bases, with 7 bases remaining between them. CDR3: CSARDPRTDTQYF. The CDR3 region has the DNA TGCAGTGCTAGAGATCCCCGAACAGATACGCAGTATTTT.

This clonotype was seen only a few times. The chain combines TRBV7-9 with TRBJ2-3, with 10 bases that match TRBD2. From germline, CDR1 is SEHNR and CDR2 FQNEAQ (reference sequence). V gave up 2 bases and J gave up 1 base; unmatched junction bases: 21. The CDR3 is made up of 22 amino acids. The CDR3 is CASSLTAGLSSGRGGGTDTQYF. The CDR3, as DNA: TGTGCCAGCAGCTTAACCGCCGGGCTATCTAGCGGGAGAGGGGGAGGCACAGATACGCAGTATTTT.

This clonotype was seen a handful of times. The V and J genes are TRBV6-1 and TRBJ1-6; TRBD1 matches at 9 bases. Per the germline V gene, CDR1 is MNHNS and CDR2 is SASEGT. The J segment lost 10 bases and the V segment lost 6 bases, leaving 7 bases of the junction unmatched. This CDR3 has 14 residues. CDR3 in amino acids: CASRGTGIGSPLHF. Written as DNA, the CDR3 is TGTGCCAGCAGGGGGACAGGGATCGGATCACCCCTCCACTTT.

The chain links TRBV2 to TRBJ1-4, with TRBD1 as a possible D gene (6 bases). CDR1 and CDR2 (germline): SNHLY, FYNNEI. This CDR3 has 14 amino acids. Trimming shortened V by 5 bases and J by 10 bases, and 17 bases separated the two germline ends. The chain's CDR3 is CASSSTGAYGKLFF. The CDR3 nucleotides read TGTGCCAGCAGTTCGACGGGGGCTTATGGAAAACTGTTTTTT.

With respect to this clonotype: Relative to the germline gene, one junction end is altered; a read error may explain this. The genes are TRBV19 and TRBJ2-1; no clear D. Germline loops: CDR1 LNHDA, CDR2 SQIVND (reference sequence). This CDR3 region has 14 residues. This CDR3 is CGSSQASSYNEQFF. In nucleotides, the CDR3 is TGTGGCAGTAGCCAGGCTTCCTCCTACAATGAGCAGTTCTTC.

V and J are TRBV12-3 or TRBV12-4 and TRBJ2-1; D may be TRBD1 or TRBD2 (6 bases each). Trimming took 3 bases from V and 5 from J, leaving 14 bases between them. This CDR3 comprises 15 residues. The CDR3 coding sequence is TGTGCCAGCAGTTTTCGGGGGCTAAACCACAATGAGCAGTTCTTC. It specifies CASSFRGLNHNEQFF.

V and J are TRBV20-1 and TRBJ2-1, with D unclear. V lost 1 base and J lost 0, with 7 bases in between. CDR3 size: 14 residues. Germline V lookup: CDR1 DFQATT, CDR2 SNEGSKA (reference sequence). CDR3 DNA sequence: TGCAGTGCTAGAGGCTATCTCTCCTACAATGAGCAGTTCTTC. Translating gives CSARGYLSYNEQFF.

This sequence joins TRBV29-1 and TRBJ2-1; weak D call: TRBD2 (6 bases). The germline gives CDR1 SQVTM, CDR2 ANQGSEA. This CDR3 comprises 11 residues. V was shortened by 6 bases and J by 9 bases, with 12 bases between the two germline ends. CDR3 loop: CSVGGYFEQFF. DNA of the CDR3: TGCAGCGTCGGAGGGTATTTTGAGCAGTTCTTC.

V is TRBV4-1 and J is TRBJ2-3; 10 nucleotides match TRBD1. V shed 0 bases and J 5 bases; nucleotides not matched to a gene: 8. Germline V gene data show CDR1 as MGHRA and CDR2 as YSYEKL. The CDR3 runs to 17 residues. CDR3 region: CASSQDGPGQGKDTQYF. The CDR3 DNA follows: TGCGCCAGCAGCCAAGACGGGCCGGGACAGGGGAAAGATACGCAGTATTTT.

V is TRBV30 and J is TRBJ2-7, with a weak D call TRBD1 (6 bases). V dropped 8 bases and J dropped 5 bases, with 19 bases sitting between them. From germline, CDR1 is GTSNPN and CDR2 SVGIG (reference sequence). The CDR3 covers 13 residues. Here the CDR3 DNA reads TGTGCCATACTGAGGGGGTACCCCAACGAGCAGTACTTC. Protein: CAILRGYPNEQYF.

This clonotype was picked up many times. V and J are TRBV6-1 and TRBJ1-4; D is unclear. The CDR3 length is 16 residues. V was clipped by 2 bases and J by 7 bases, with 17 bases between them. Germline-derived CDR1 and CDR2 are MNHNS and SASEGT. The CDR3 is CASSERARTVGEKLFF. The CDR3 DNA reads as TGTGCCAGCAGTGAAAGGGCGAGGACGGTGGGTGAAAAACTGTTTTTT.

The chain links TRBV6-1 to TRBJ2-6; maybe TRBD1 (5 bases). Germline V gives CDR1 MNHNS, CDR2 SASEGT. V lost 7 bases and J lost 1, with 14 bases in between. The length of the CDR3 is 16 residues. CDR3 nucleotides: TGTGCCAGCACCCAGGGCCAACGATCTGGGGCCAACGTCCTGACTTTC. Protein product: CASTQGQRSGANVLTF.

The chain carries TRBV5-5 and TRBJ1-2; 10 bases map to TRBD1. V was clipped by 2 bases and J by 3 bases; unmatched bases: 4. The CDR3 runs 15 residues. CDR1 and CDR2 (germline): SGHKS, YYEKEE (reference sequence). The CDR3 bases are TGTGCCAGCAGCTTCCAGACAGGGGGCGACTATGGCTACACCTTC. It translates to CASSFQTGGDYGYTF. Looking up the rest from reference TRBV5-5 and TRBJ1-2 gives the full variable domain: DAGVTQSPTHLIKTRGQQVTLRCSPISGHKSVSWYQQVLGQGPQFIFQYYEKEERGRGNFPDRFSARQFPNYSSELNVNALLLGDSALYLCASSFQTGGDYGYTFGSGTRLTVV.

A note on this clonotype: A read error may account for a junction end that differs from germline. The V and J genes are TRBV6-1 and TRBJ2-7; 8 bases fit TRBD2. Germline loops: CDR1 MNHNS, CDR2 SASEGT. CDR3 length: 16 residues. CDR3 residues: CTSSRPSREASYEQYF. The DNA for the CDR3 is TGTACCAGCAGCCGTCCCTCGCGGGAGGCCTCCTACGAGCAGTACTTC.

This clonotype was detected many times. The genes are TRBV29-1 and TRBJ2-3; the match to TRBD1 covers 9 bases. J lost 3 bases, V lost 4 bases, and 11 bases had no gene match. The length of the CDR3 is 16 residues. Germline CDR1 and CDR2: SQVTM and ANQGSEA. CDR3 in DNA: TGCAGCGTTGTGGCAGAACGGGACAGGGCTACAGATACGCAGTATTTT. It is translated as CSVVAERDRATDTQYF.

This clonotype occurred many times. V gene TRBV5-1 combines with J gene TRBJ2-1; TRBD2 agrees at 8 bases. Germline V lookup: CDR1 SGHRS, CDR2 YFSETQ. V was pared by 4 bases and J by 3 bases, with 9 bases of the junction left unmatched. This CDR3 is 16 amino acids long. CDR3 in amino acids: CASSAGTSGYYNEQFF. CDR3 nucleotides: TGCGCCAGCAGCGCCGGCACTAGCGGATACTACAATGAGCAGTTCTTC.

This sequence joins TRBV7-9 and TRBJ2-2; D not resolved. Trimming took 8 bases from V and 6 from J, leaving 7 bases between them. CDR1 and CDR2 from the germline V gene are SEHNR and FQNEAQ (reference sequence). This CDR3 is 11 amino acids long. CDR3 region: CASYTSGELFF. DNA of the CDR3: TGTGCCAGCTATACGTCCGGGGAGCTGTTTTTT.

This clonotype turned up a few times. Compared with germline, one end of the junction differs, possibly owing to a read error. The V call is TRBV7-7, the J call TRBJ2-4; D gene ambiguous. The CDR3 has 15 amino acids. Germline CDR1 is SSHAT and CDR2 is FNYEAQ (reference sequence). Here the CDR3 DNA reads TGTGCTAGCAGCCCGACTGACCGACCGGGTGACATTCAGTACTTC. Encoded protein: CASSPTDRPGDIQYF.

Details on this clonotype: A read error may be the cause here, since a much bigger clone is one base away. V and J are TRBV25-1 and TRBJ1-1; 8 bases agree with TRBD1. The germline V gene encodes CDR1 MGHDK and CDR2 SYGVNS. The CDR3 totals 20 residues. The CDR3 sequence is CVSSEWVMAGGRGRNTEAFF. CDR3 nucleotides: TGTGTCAGCAGTGAATGGGTGATGGCGGGGGGCAGGGGGCGAAACACTGAAGCTTTCTTT.

This clonotype was recorded many times. The chain is built from TRBV11-2 and TRBJ1-2; TRBD1 aligns across 7 bases. Germline V gene lookup returns CDR1 SGHAT and CDR2 FQNNGV. This CDR3 has 15 amino acids. V lost 4 bases to trimming and J lost 3 bases; unmatched junction nucleotides: 8. CDR3 in amino acids: CASSSLRQGYYGYTF. CDR3 in DNA: TGTGCCAGCAGCTCCCTTCGACAGGGTTACTATGGCTACACCTTC.